This entry concerns a single T cell receptor (beta chain). Its target is not known. A multiplex PCR was run with 60 Vbeta primers and 13 Jbeta primers. Per the study methods: Among the unique TCR beta chains that a later analysis counted, around 82 million in all, roughly 11 million were shared. Libraries were prepared by immunoSEQ multiplex PCR; TCRdb keeps only in-frame clonotypes and omits some of them. V and J calls and clone size follow that table, whereas D and trimming were derived from the DNA. Recorded here are tens of thousands of clones; the top ten clones represent 3.5% to 4.5%. These data originate in a study of cytomegalovirus exposure and HLA in healthy donors. Study results and limitations: Specific recognition of CMV antigens was confirmed in vitro for a few chains (all CMV-associated).

The ends lost 4 bases at V and 5 bases at J; junction bases unmatched: 5. The CDR3 extends over 13 amino acids. CDR1 and CDR2 from the germline V gene are SGHNT and YYREEE (reference sequence). Material for sequencing was PBMCs. This TCR was sampled from a man between 18 and 29 years old in good health and CMV-seropositive. The chain joins TRBV5-4 to TRBJ2-5; TRBD2 matches 7 bases. CDR3 nucleotide sequence: TGTGCCAGCAGCCGGACTAGAGGGGAGACCCAGTACTTC. Protein: CASSRTRGETQYF.